This TCR beta chain derives from a study of T cells in Graves' hyperthyroidism and ophthalmopathy. RNA transcripts gave rise to amplified TCR beta CDR3 regions. The TCR CDR3 first-round RT-PCR relied on the HTBI primer set. TCRdb passed the multiplex PCR reads through MiXCR, listing each CDR3 protein once. Here the sample spans under 350,000 distinct CDR3 sequences, 15% to 20% being singletons. This clonotype was counted ten times or more. Deletions cut 0 bases from V and 5 bases from J, with 11 bases between. The germline V gene has CDR1 SGHKS and CDR2 YYEKEE (reference sequence). The CDR3 has 14 residues.

The clonotype originates from a woman between 45 and 65 years old with Graves' hyperthyroidism. Sequences were obtained from blood. The chain couples TRBV5-5 to TRBJ1-2; D gene ambiguous. Written as DNA, the CDR3 is TGTGCCAGCAGCTTGGGCGCCGTAGGTTATGGCTACACCTTC. This gives the protein CASSLGAVGYGYTF.